Below are 29 T cell receptor beta chains sequenced from a single sample in a study of Ad26.COV2.S vaccination and SARS-CoV-2 variants. This table comes from immunoSEQ multiplex PCR, and its TCRdb copy is limited to in-frame clones, with some not included. This table holds about 680,000 clones, roughly 90% found once. As to treatment: some 20 received Ad26.COV2.S at low or high dose, single or two shots; 5 received placebo; per-sample allocation not given. Vaccine and placebo recipients were sampled on day 63 after the first injection. The sequencing used peripheral blood, collected in a trial of Ad26.COV2.S vaccine versus placebo. The receptors were sampled from a person between 18 and 65 years old who received the Ad26.COV2.S COVID-19 vaccine or a placebo.

CDR3: CASSTNLGQILLGSPLHF. The CDR3 nucleotides read TGTGCCAGCAGTACCAACCTCGGACAAATTCTTTTGGGTTCACCCCTCCACTTT. V usage is TRBV27 and J usage is TRBJ1-6, with D perhaps matching TRBD1 (5 bases). CDR3 length: 18 amino acids. Germline CDR1 reads MNHEY; CDR2 reads SMNVEV (reference sequence). Trimming took 5 bases from V and 9 from J, leaving 26 bases between them.

V and J are TRBV5-5 and TRBJ2-1, with TRBD1 matching over 7 bases. V was clipped by 5 bases and J by 1 base; unmatched bases: 6. Per the germline V gene, CDR1 is SGHKS and CDR2 is YYEKEE (reference sequence). The CDR3 spans 15 residues. CDR3 DNA sequence: TGTGCCAGCAGGACGACAGGGAGTTCCTACAATGAGCAGTTCTTC. Translated, it gives CASRTTGSSYNEQFF.

The chain combines TRBV6-5 with TRBJ2-7; no definite D call. CDR3 length: 14 residues. Trimming took off 2 bases at V and 3 bases at J, with 11 bases between the two ends. CDR1 and CDR2 (germline): MNHEY, SVGAGI. The CDR3 sequence: CASSYATPDYEQYF. The CDR3 DNA reads as TGTGCCAGCAGTTACGCTACGCCGGACTACGAGCAGTACTTC.

J is TRBJ1-3 and V is TRBV25-1, with D unclear. The CDR3 spans 16 residues. V lost 2 bases to trimming and J lost 3 bases, with 14 bases between them. Germline V gene lookup returns CDR1 MGHDK and CDR2 SYGVNS. For the CDR3, the DNA is TGTGCCAGCAGTGAACTCAAGGCGGCCTTTGGAAACACCATATATTTT. This gives the protein CASSELKAAFGNTIYF.

This chain connects TRBV29-1 to TRBJ1-1, with 10 bases aligning to TRBD1. The CDR3 is 12 amino acids. Germline V CDR1 and CDR2: SQVTM, ANQGSEA. J lost 11 bases, V lost 5 bases, and 8 bases had no gene match. CDR3 residues: CSVYDRGRWAFF. CDR3 coding DNA: TGCAGCGTTTACGACAGGGGGCGTTGGGCTTTCTTT.

V is TRBV2 and J is TRBJ1-1; 7 positions agree with TRBD1. In germline, CDR1 is SNHLY, CDR2 FYNNEI. With 7 bases clipped from V and 1 base from J, the junction kept 6 bases outside the gene matches. CDR3 length: 14 amino acids. The CDR3 DNA reads TGTGCCAGCATCGGACAGGAAGGGAACACTGAAGCTTTCTTT. Its translation: CASIGQEGNTEAFF.

This clone has only a few counts. The rearrangement joins TRBV10-2 to TRBJ1-6; unclear D gene. CDR3 length equals 13 residues. The germline V gene has CDR1 WSHSY and CDR2 SAAADI. V lost 6 bases, J lost 6 bases, and 9 bases lay in between. The CDR3 here is CASRVSANSPLHF. The CDR3 DNA sequence: TGCGCCAGCAGGGTGTCAGCTAATTCACCCCTCCACTTT.

This sequence joins TRBV7-9 and TRBJ1-4, with TRBD1 identical over 8 bases. The V segment lost 1 base and the J segment 0 bases; nucleotides outside the gene matches: 7. Germline values: CDR1 SEHNR, CDR2 FQNEAQ (reference sequence). The CDR3 consists of 18 residues. The CDR3 sequence: CASSLGIGTGPTNEKLFF. The CDR3 nucleotides are TGTGCCAGCAGCTTAGGCATCGGGACAGGCCCAACTAATGAAAAACTGTTTTTT.

The CDR3 sequence is CASKGSFGTEAFF. The CDR3 bases are TGTGCCAGCAAGGGGTCCTTCGGGACTGAAGCTTTCTTT. The rearrangement links TRBV9 to TRBJ1-1; TRBD1 is a possible D gene (5 bases). This CDR3 has 13 residues. Germline loops: CDR1 SGDLS, CDR2 YYNGEE. V was shortened by 6 bases and J by 5 bases, with 14 bases between the two germline ends.

V gene TRBV27 combines with J gene TRBJ2-3; D unclear. The V end was cut by 2 bases, the J end by 5 bases, with 8 bases between. Germline CDR1 reads MNHEY; CDR2 reads SMNVEV (reference sequence). CDR3 length: 13 residues. CDR3 bases: TGTGCCAGCAGTTTAATCGGGCAAGATACGCAGTATTTT. Amino acids: CASSLIGQDTQYF.

The chain carries TRBV24-1 and TRBJ2-2; TRBD2 might be the D (5 bases). Germline V gene sequence: CDR1 KGHDR, CDR2 SFDVKD. The CDR3 has 13 amino acids. V dropped 4 bases and J dropped 3 bases, with 5 bases sitting between them. The CDR3 is CATSEDYTGELFF. The CDR3 region has the DNA TGTGCCACCAGTGAGGACTACACCGGGGAGCTGTTTTTT.

The count of this clone is one. The J gene is TRBJ2-5, the V gene TRBV18, with D possibly being TRBD1 or TRBD2 (5 bases each). Germline CDR1 reads KGHSH; CDR2 reads LQKENI. Trimming cost V 2 bases and J 7 bases, with 8 bases left between them. The CDR3 totals 12 residues. CDR3 nucleotide sequence: TGTGCCAGCTCACCAGGGGGAGTGACCCAGTACTTC. It translates to CASSPGGVTQYF.

In this sample, this clone turned up once. The chain uses TRBV19 and TRBJ1-2, with D uncertain. V was shortened by 3 bases and J by 7 bases, with 9 bases between the two germline ends. This CDR3 spans 12 amino acids. The germline V gene has CDR1 LNHDA and CDR2 SQIVND (reference sequence). This CDR3 reads CASSIWMGGYTF. CDR3 bases: TGTGCCAGTAGTATCTGGATGGGTGGCTACACCTTC.

This chain joins TRBV9 and TRBJ2-7, with 9 bases fitting TRBD2. CDR1 is SGDLS and CDR2 is YYNGEE in the germline V gene. CDR3 length: 15 residues. Trimming took 0 bases from V and 2 from J; bases not matched to a gene: 3. CDR3 protein: CASSVGSSGTYEQYF. The CDR3 DNA sequence: TGTGCCAGCAGCGTAGGATCTAGCGGGACCTACGAGCAGTACTTC.

This chain joins TRBV30 and TRBJ1-2; no clear D. The CDR3 runs 12 residues. Trimming cost V 0 bases and J 6 bases, with 8 bases left between them. Germline V CDR1 and CDR2: GTSNPN, SVGIG (reference sequence). CDR3 residues: CAWSVHRNGYTF. The CDR3 DNA sequence: TGTGCCTGGAGTGTCCATCGGAATGGCTACACCTTC.

The count of this clone is one. The V gene is TRBV19, the J gene TRBJ2-2; TRBD2 matches 7 bases. Germline CDR1 reads LNHDA; CDR2 reads SQIVND (reference sequence). Trimming removed 7 bases from V and 5 bases from J; junction bases left unmatched: 13. There are 16 residues in the CDR3. CDR3 coding DNA: TGTGCCAGTACGGAGCTAGCGGCGAAAGGGACCGGGGAGCTGTTTTTT. Its protein is CASTELAAKGTGELFF.

The chain links TRBV7-2 to TRBJ2-3; no clear D. This CDR3 comprises 14 residues. Germline V gives CDR1 SGHTA, CDR2 FQGNSA. V dropped 5 bases and J dropped 2 bases, with 11 bases sitting between them. CDR3 sequence (DNA): TGTGCCAGCAGCGTGCAGACCCACACAGATACGCAGTATTTT. Translated, it gives CASSVQTHTDTQYF.

The chain has TRBV5-1 and TRBJ2-1; D might be TRBD2 (6 bases). V dropped 5 bases and J dropped 1 base, with 16 bases sitting between them. The V gene's germline CDR1 is SGHRS and CDR2 YFSETQ. The CDR3 runs to 16 residues. CDR3 sequence (DNA): TGCGCCAGCAGTGGTCTGGGGGGTTCATCCTACAATGAGCAGTTCTTC. Protein: CASSGLGGSSYNEQFF.

The rearrangement links TRBV7-2 to TRBJ2-7, with 9 nucleotides matching TRBD1. Germline V lookup: CDR1 SGHTA, CDR2 FQGNSA. The CDR3 sequence is 15 residues long. J was trimmed by 9 bases and V by 5 bases; bases with no gene match: 14. This CDR3 is CASSMNRGRGSLQYF. CDR3 bases: TGTGCCAGCAGCATGAACAGGGGGCGCGGAAGTCTGCAGTACTTC. The whole variable domain, filled in from reference TRBV7-2 and TRBJ2-7, reads GAGVSQSPSNKVTEKGKDVELRCDPISGHTALYWYRQSLGQGLEFLIYFQGNSAPDKSGLPSDRFSAERTGGSVSTLTIQRTQQEDSAVYLCASSMNRGRGSLQYFGPGTRLTVT.

Written as DNA, the CDR3 is TGTGCCAGCAGCAATCAAGACAGGCAGCCCCAGCATTTT. Protein: CASSNQDRQPQHF. This sequence joins TRBV21-1 and TRBJ1-5; the table's D call TRBD1 went unverified against the DNA. TRBV21-1 is marked as a pseudogene. The CDR3 is 13 residues long.

Turning to this clone: An end of the junction differs from the germline gene, which may be a read error. This chain links TRBV7-2 with TRBJ1-2, with 11 bases that match TRBD1. Germline V gene data show CDR1 as SGHTA and CDR2 as FQGNSA. The CDR3 contains 14 residues. The CDR3 sequence is CASSLALGGQGGQF. DNA of the CDR3: TGTGCCAGCAGCTTAGCGCTAGGGGGACAGGGGGGCCAATTC.

The V gene is TRBV2, the J gene TRBJ2-7, with 11 positions matching TRBD1. The CDR3 covers 14 residues. V shed 7 bases, J shed 3 bases, and the junction held 5 bases outside the gene matches. CDR1 SNHLY and CDR2 FYNNEI come from the germline V gene. The CDR3 is CASKGQGADYEQYF. The CDR3, as DNA: TGTGCCAGCAAAGGACAGGGGGCGGACTACGAGCAGTACTTC.

This chain links TRBV27 with TRBJ2-6; unclear D gene. The V and J ends lost 2 bases and 3 bases respectively, with 8 bases between them. Germline CDR1 MNHEY, CDR2 SMNVEV (reference sequence). The CDR3 covers 15 residues. This chain's CDR3 is CASSLMGFGANVLTF. The CDR3 DNA follows: TGTGCCAGCAGTTTAATGGGGTTTGGGGCCAACGTCCTGACTTTC.

The chain couples TRBV2 to TRBJ2-7, with D possibly called TRBD1 or TRBD2 (5 bases each). The length of the CDR3 is 19 residues. Trimming cost V 6 bases and J 2 bases, with 29 bases left between them. Germline V gene sequence: CDR1 SNHLY, CDR2 FYNNEI. The CDR3 bases are TGTGCCAGCAGGACGGGGCTACCCTCTGCCGTTTCCAGAACCTACGAGCAGTACTTC. It is translated as CASRTGLPSAVSRTYEQYF.

V gene TRBV18 combines with J gene TRBJ2-1, with TRBD2 identical over 7 bases. CDR1 is KGHSH and CDR2 is LQKENI in the germline V gene. Trimming took 2 bases from V and 7 from J; bases not matched to a gene: 8. The CDR3 has 15 residues. The chain's CDR3 is CASSPYAGAGNEQFF. CDR3 bases: TGTGCCAGCTCACCATATGCGGGAGCCGGGAATGAGCAGTTCTTC. The variable domain in full, completed from reference TRBV18 and TRBJ2-1, reads NAGVMQNPRHLVRRRGQEARLRCSPMKGHSHVYWYRQLPEEGLKFMVYLQKENIIDESGMPKERFSAEFPKEGPSILRIQQVVRGDSAAYFCASSPYAGAGNEQFFGPGTRLTVL.

The chain couples TRBV12-3 or TRBV12-4 to TRBJ1-5; 9 bases agree with TRBD1. The V and J ends lost 5 bases and 11 bases, in that order; junction bases with no gene match: 1. This CDR3 comprises 11 residues. CDR3 amino acids: CASSDRGAQHF. As DNA, the CDR3 is TGTGCCAGCAGTGACAGGGGGGCCCAGCATTTT.

The chain joins TRBV9 to TRBJ2-4; no clear D. The V gene lost 0 bases and the J gene lost 5 bases, with 6 bases spanning the gap. CDR1 and CDR2 from the germline V gene are SGDLS and YYNGEE. This CDR3 contains 13 residues. CDR3 protein: CASSVDPENIQYF. CDR3 DNA: TGTGCCAGCAGCGTAGACCCTGAAAACATTCAGTACTTC.

V gene TRBV5-5 combines with J gene TRBJ2-3, with 8 bases aligning to TRBD1. CDR1 is SGHKS and CDR2 is YYEKEE in the germline V gene (reference sequence). The CDR3 loop spans 15 amino acids. Trimming took 1 base from V and 4 from J; bases not matched to a gene: 5. The CDR3 spells CASSLPDRAADTQYF. CDR3 sequence (DNA): TGTGCCAGCAGCTTGCCGGACAGGGCGGCAGATACGCAGTATTTT.

This chain links TRBV6-1 with TRBJ2-3, with 8 bases that match TRBD2. J was trimmed by 3 bases and V by 2 bases; bases with no gene match: 19. The CDR3 is 20 amino acids. The germline V gene encodes CDR1 MNHNS and CDR2 SASEGT. DNA for the CDR3: TGTGCCAGCAGTGAAATGGGACTAGGCGCGGTAGGGGGAGGGACAGATACGCAGTATTTT. This codes for CASSEMGLGAVGGGTDTQYF.